The present T cell receptor beta chain was sequenced within a study of blood T cell repertoires in COVID-19. In the original processing: The assay estimated nucleated cells by amplifying reference gene primers. Some clones are missing from TCRdb's copy, which holds only in-frame ones; the method was immunoSEQ multiplex PCR. The DNA gave D and trimming, while V, J and clone size come from that table. There are approximately 320,000 clones in the sample; roughly 90% occur only once, and around 2.7% lies in the top ten. Germline-derived CDR1 and CDR2 are SGHAT and FQNNGV. This CDR3 is built from 15 residues. V was clipped by 0 bases and J by 0 bases, with 8 bases between them.

The J gene is TRBJ1-1, the V gene TRBV11-2, with D perhaps TRBD1 (5 bases). This receptor was identified in a man aged 55 to 70 who had recovered from COVID-19. The sequencing input was PBMCs or T cells enriched from blood (not recorded which). This CDR3 is CASSLEGEVNTEAFF. CDR3 bases: TGTGCCAGCAGCTTAGAGGGGGAGGTGAACACTGAAGCTTTCTTT.